This T cell receptor (beta chain) was identified in a study of blood T cell repertoires in COVID-19. Background on the study: Samples representing acute and convalescent COVID-19 were sourced from the United States, Italy and Spain.

The table came from immunoSEQ multiplex PCR; TCRdb's copy has only in-frame clones and leaves some out. The sample gives more than 150,000 clones, about 86% of which show up once; nearly 8.5% is in the top ten. V was clipped by 2 bases and J by 4 bases, with 12 bases between them. Germline assignment: CDR1 MNHEY and CDR2 SVGEGT. The CDR3 is 15 residues long. The genes are TRBV6-2 or TRBV6-3 and TRBJ2-4; D is possibly TRBD1 (5 bases). The clonotype was recovered from a man aged 55 to 70 with acute or convalescent COVID-19. The sample taken for sequencing was peripheral blood. CDR3 nucleotides: TGTGCCAGCAGTTACGCCGCAGGGATAAAAAACATTCAGTACTTC. It codes for CASSYAAGIKNIQYF.